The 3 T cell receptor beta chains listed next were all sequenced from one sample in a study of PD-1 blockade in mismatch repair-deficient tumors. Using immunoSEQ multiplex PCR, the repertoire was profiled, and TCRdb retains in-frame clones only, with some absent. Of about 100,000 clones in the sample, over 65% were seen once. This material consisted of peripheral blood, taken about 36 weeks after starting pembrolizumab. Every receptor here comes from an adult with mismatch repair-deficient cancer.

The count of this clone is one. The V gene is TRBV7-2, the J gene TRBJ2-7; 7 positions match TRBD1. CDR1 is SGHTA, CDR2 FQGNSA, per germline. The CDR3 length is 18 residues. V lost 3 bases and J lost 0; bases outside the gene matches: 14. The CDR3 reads CASSFALLQGPSSYEQYF. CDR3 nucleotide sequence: TGTGCCAGCAGCTTCGCGTTGCTACAGGGGCCAAGCTCCTACGAGCAGTACTTC.

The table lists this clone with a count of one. CDR3 nucleotide sequence: TGTGCCAGCTCAGCAGCGGGAGAGCAATTCGAGCAGTACTTC. Residues: CASSAAGEQFEQYF. The chain has TRBV18 and TRBJ2-7; 8 positions match TRBD2. Germline V gene sequence: CDR1 KGHSH, CDR2 LQKENI. This CDR3 region has 14 residues. Trimming cost V 5 bases and J 6 bases; bases outside gene matches: 9.

The CDR3 sequence is CASSGGTSGRIREQFF. The CDR3 bases are TGTGCCAGCAGCGGGGGGACTAGCGGGAGAATAAGGGAGCAGTTCTTC. The V and J genes are TRBV2 and TRBJ2-1; 14 nucleotides align to TRBD2. Per the germline V gene, CDR1 is SNHLY and CDR2 is FYNNEI. The CDR3 length is 16 residues. The ends lost 6 bases at V and 10 bases at J; junction bases unmatched: 11.